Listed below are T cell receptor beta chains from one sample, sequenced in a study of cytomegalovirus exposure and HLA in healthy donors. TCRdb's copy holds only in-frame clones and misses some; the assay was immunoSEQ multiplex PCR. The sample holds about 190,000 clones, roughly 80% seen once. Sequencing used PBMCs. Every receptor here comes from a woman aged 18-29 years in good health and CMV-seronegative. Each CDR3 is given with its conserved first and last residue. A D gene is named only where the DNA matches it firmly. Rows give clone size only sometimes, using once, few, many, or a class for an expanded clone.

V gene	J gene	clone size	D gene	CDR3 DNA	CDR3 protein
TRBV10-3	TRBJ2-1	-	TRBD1	TGTGCCATCAGTGATCAGGGACAGGGGGCGTATGAGCAGTTCTTC	CAISDQGQGAYEQFF
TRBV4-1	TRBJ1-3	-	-	TGCGCCAGCAGTCCCACAGGGTATACTGGAAACACCATATATTTT	CASSPTGYTGNTIYF
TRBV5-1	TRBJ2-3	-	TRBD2	TGCGCCAGCACCGAATGGCGAACTAGCGGGAGTCTTAGTGCAGATACGCAGTATTTT	CASTEWRTSGSLSADTQYF
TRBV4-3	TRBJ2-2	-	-	TGCGCCAGCAGCCAAGAAGCCCGGGGAAGGAACACCGGGGAGCTGTTTTTT	CASSQEARGRNTGELFF
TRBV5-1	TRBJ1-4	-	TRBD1	TGCGCCAGCAGCTTCGGACAGGGGTGGGAGGAAAAACTGTTTTTT	CASSFGQGWEEKLFF
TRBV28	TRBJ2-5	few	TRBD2	TGTGCCAGCAGTCCCTTACGGGGGGGGCTCCAAGAGACCCAGTACTTC	CASSPLRGGLQETQYF
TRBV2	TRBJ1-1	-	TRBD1	TGTGCCAGCAGCGGGGACAGACTTCTAGTAGTAGCTTTCTTT	CASSGDRLLVVAFF
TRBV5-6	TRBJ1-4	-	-	TGTGCCAGCAGCTTGGAGCGGCGGGGGCGGGGACTGTTTTTT	CASSLERRGRGLFF
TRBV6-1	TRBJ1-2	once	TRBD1	TGTGCCAGCAGGGTCGGACAGGGGACCTATGGCTACACCTTC	CASRVGQGTYGYTF
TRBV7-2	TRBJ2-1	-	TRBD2	TGTGCCAGCAGCCCCTCCGGCGGGGGGCGAGGGGACAATGAGCAGTTCTTC	CASSPSGGGRGDNEQFF
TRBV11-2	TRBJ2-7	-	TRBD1	TGTGCCAGCAGCTTAGTTGTCTTATCGGGACAGGGGGCCTGCGAGCAGTACTTC	CASSLVVLSGQGACEQYF
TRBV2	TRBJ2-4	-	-	TGTGCCAGCAGGCAGCCGGAGGTCGGCATTCAGTACTTC	CASRQPEVGIQYF
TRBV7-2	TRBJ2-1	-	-	TGTGCCAGCAGCCGTCTGGGGGCGGGCTCCTACAATGAGCAGTTCTTC	CASSRLGAGSYNEQFF
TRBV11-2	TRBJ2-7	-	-	TGTGCCAGCAGCCGAGGGGCGGGACTTCCCTACGAGCAGTACTTC	CASSRGAGLPYEQYF
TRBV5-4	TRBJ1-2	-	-	TGTGCCAGCAGCCAGAACAACTATGGCTACACCTTC	CASSQNNYGYTF
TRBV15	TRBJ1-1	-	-	TGTGCCACCAGCAGAGGATCAGGGAACACTGAAGCTTTCTTT	CATSRGSGNTEAFF
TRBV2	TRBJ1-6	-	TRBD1	TGTGCCAGCGGAATACAGGGGGGAAATTCACCCCTCCACTTT	CASGIQGGNSPLHF
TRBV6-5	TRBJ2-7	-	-	TGTGCCAGCAGCCTAGCCGTAGGTTACGAGCAGTACTTC	CASSLAVGYEQYF
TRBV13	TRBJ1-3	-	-	TGTGCCAGCAGTCAACAGGGCTTTGGAAACACCATATATTTT	CASSQQGFGNTIYF
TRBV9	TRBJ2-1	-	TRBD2	TGTGCCAGCAGTGATGGACTAGCGGGGTACAATGAGCAGTTCTTC	CASSDGLAGYNEQFF
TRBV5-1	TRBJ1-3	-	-	TGCGCCAGCAGCTTGGTAACAGGGGGAAACACCATATATTTT	CASSLVTGGNTIYF
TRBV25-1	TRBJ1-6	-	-	TGTGCCAGCAGTGGGGGGCCGGGGCCGATTAATTCACCCCTCCACTTT	CASSGGPGPINSPLHF
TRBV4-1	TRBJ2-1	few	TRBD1	TGCGCCAGCAGCCAACAGGACAGGGGGGGATACAATGAGCAGTTCTTC	CASSQQDRGGYNEQFF
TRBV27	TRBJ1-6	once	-	TGTGCCAGCAGCGGAGACAGTTTAAGGAATTCACCCCTCCACTTT	CASSGDSLRNSPLHF
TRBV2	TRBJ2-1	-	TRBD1	TGTGCCAGCAGCAAGTCCAGGGGGACCCCCAATGAGCAGTTCTTC	CASSKSRGTPNEQFF
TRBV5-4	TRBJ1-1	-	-	TGTGCCAGCAGCCCTCAGGGTGACACTGAAGCTTTCTTT	CASSPQGDTEAFF
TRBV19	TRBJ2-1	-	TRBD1	TGTGCCAGTAGTAGCGACAGGGGCCTTGAGCAGTTCTTC	CASSSDRGLEQFF
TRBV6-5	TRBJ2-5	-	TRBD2	TGTGCCAGCACCGAGCGGGGCCAAGAGACCCAGTACTTC	CASTERGQETQYF
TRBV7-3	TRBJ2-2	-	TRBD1	TGTGCCAGCAGCTTAGTAGGACAGGGGGTCCCCGGGGAGCTGTTTTTT	CASSLVGQGVPGELFF
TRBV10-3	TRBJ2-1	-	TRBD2	TGTGCCATCACCCTGTCCCTCTTAGCGGGGGTCCCCGATGAGCAGTTCTTC	CAITLSLLAGVPDEQFF
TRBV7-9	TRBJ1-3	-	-	TGTGCCAGCAGTCGAGAAACCTTCTCCTCTGGAAACACCATATATTTT	CASSRETFSSGNTIYF
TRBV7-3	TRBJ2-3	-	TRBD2	TGTGCCAGCAGCTTAACGGTTCGACTAGCGGGGGCAGATACGCAGTATTTT	CASSLTVRLAGADTQYF
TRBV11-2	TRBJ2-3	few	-	TGTGCCAGCAGTCGAGAGGTGGGGGCCGGCACAGATACGCAGTATTTT	CASSREVGAGTDTQYF
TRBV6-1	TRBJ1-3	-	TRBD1	TGTGCCACAGAGGGACAGGGGCGACGTGGAAACACCATATATTTT	CATEGQGRRGNTIYF
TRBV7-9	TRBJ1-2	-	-	TGTTCCAGCAGTTCGGACTACTATGGCTACACCTTC	CSSSSDYYGYTF
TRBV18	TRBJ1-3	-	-	TGTGCCAGCTCATCAGGGACCGGGAGCTCTGGAAACACCATATATTTT	CASSSGTGSSGNTIYF
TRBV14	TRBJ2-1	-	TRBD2	TGTGCCAGCAGCGTTCTACCCTGGGGGGGTGAGCAGTTCTTC	CASSVLPWGGEQFF
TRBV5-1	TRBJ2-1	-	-	TGCGCCAGCAGCTTGGCCCGAACTCCCGCGGCCAATGAGCAGTTCTTC	CASSLARTPAANEQFF
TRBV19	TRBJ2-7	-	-	TGTGCCAGTAGTATAAGCGTAACCTACGAGCAGTACTTC	CASSISVTYEQYF
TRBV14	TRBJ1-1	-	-	TGTGCCAGCAGCCCCACCAGAAACTATAACACTGAAGCTTTCTTT	CASSPTRNYNTEAFF